The present entry profiles one T cell receptor beta chain with its context. Its antigen is as yet unknown. The data belong to a study of cytomegalovirus exposure and HLA in healthy donors. Findings and caveats of the study: The study designated over 150 TCR beta chains cytomegalovirus-associated.

Data came from immunoSEQ multiplex PCR; TCRdb stores just in-frame clones and leaves some out. The table lists about 160,000 clones, roughly 89% of them singletons, with around 4.4% in the top ten. The sequencing sample was made of PBMCs. The clonotype originates from a young man in good health and CMV-seropositive.

CDR3 sequence reads: CASRPGQTNTEAFF. DNA of the CDR3: TGCGCCAGCCGACCGGGACAGACGAACACTGAAGCTTTCTTT. V gene TRBV5-1 combines with J gene TRBJ1-1; 7 bases match TRBD1. CDR1 is SGHRS, CDR2 YFSETQ, per germline. The CDR3 length is 14 residues. Losses at the gene ends were 7 bases for V and 1 base for J; bases not matched to a gene: 7.